This T cell receptor beta chain was recorded in a study of T cells in Graves' hyperthyroidism and ophthalmopathy. What was amplified from RNA transcripts were TCR beta CDR3 regions. First-round RT-PCR targeting the TCR CDR3 was performed with the HTBI primer set. MiXCR was run by TCRdb on the multiplex PCR reads, yielding one entry per CDR3 protein. The repertoire holds some 580,000 distinct CDR3 sequences, with about a sixth as singletons. Duration under 3 months, a NOSPECS grade of at least 4, and a Clinical Activity Score of at least 3 characterized the ophthalmopathy patients. A note on this clonotype: What it binds is unknown.

Germline V lookup: CDR1 MDHEN, CDR2 SYDVKM. This CDR3 is built from 18 residues. Trimming cost V 8 bases and J 1 base, with 24 bases left between them. Study-level results: Model output signaled ophthalmopathy a median roughly 6.5 months ahead of onset.

V is TRBV28 and J is TRBJ1-5; tentative D call: TRBD1 (6 bases). The TCR comes from a woman aged 40-49 years with Graves' ophthalmopathy. The sequenced material came from blood. CDR3 bases: TGTGCCAGCTCACCAGAAGACACAGGGACCTTGAGCAATCAGCCCCAGCATTTT. Protein product: CASSPEDTGTLSNQPQHF.